This TCR beta chain was profiled in a study of blood T cell repertoires in COVID-19. Study summary: T cells, B-cell-depleted T cells, or PBMCs supplied cDNA or gDNA.

CDR3 size: 16 residues. The germline V and J ends were trimmed by 7 bases and 0 bases, with 17 bases remaining between them. Germline V gene lookup returns CDR1 SGHTA and CDR2 FQGNSA. Under the authors' procedure: By means of reference gene primer amplification, nucleated cell counts were estimated. The assay was immunoSEQ multiplex PCR, and TCRdb's table has in-frame clones only and misses some. The DNA was the basis for D and trimming; V, J and clone size are from that table. The data contain about 250,000 clones, roughly 83% of them singletons. V usage is TRBV7-2 and J usage is TRBJ2-3; weak D call: TRBD2 (6 bases). Input material: peripheral blood. The origin of this receptor is a woman at least 80 years old with COVID-19, enrolled during active disease. This CDR3 is CASTLTAGYSTDTQYF. As DNA, the CDR3 is TGTGCCAGCACCCTGACCGCGGGGTATAGCACAGATACGCAGTATTTT.